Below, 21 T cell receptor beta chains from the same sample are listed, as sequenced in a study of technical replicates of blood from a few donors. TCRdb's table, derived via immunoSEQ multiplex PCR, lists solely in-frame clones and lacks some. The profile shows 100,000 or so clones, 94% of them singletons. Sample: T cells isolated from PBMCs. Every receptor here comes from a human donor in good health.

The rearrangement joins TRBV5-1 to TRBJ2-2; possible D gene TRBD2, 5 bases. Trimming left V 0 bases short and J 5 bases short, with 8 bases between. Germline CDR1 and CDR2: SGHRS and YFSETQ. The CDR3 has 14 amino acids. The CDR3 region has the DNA TGCGCCAGCAGCTTGGTACCGGGAACCGGGGAGCTGTTTTTT. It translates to CASSLVPGTGELFF.

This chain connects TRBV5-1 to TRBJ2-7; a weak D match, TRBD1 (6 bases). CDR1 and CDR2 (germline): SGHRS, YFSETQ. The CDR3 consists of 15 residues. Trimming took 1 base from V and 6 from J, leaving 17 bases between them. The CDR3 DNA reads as TGCGCCAGCAGCTTGTACACAGGGACCTACGGCGAGCAGTACTTC. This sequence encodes CASSLYTGTYGEQYF.

The CDR3: CASGTQGIGYGYTF. CDR3 coding DNA: TGCGCCAGCGGAACACAGGGGATCGGCTATGGCTACACCTTC. V usage is TRBV5-1 and J usage is TRBJ1-2, with 7 bases matching TRBD1. The CDR3 loop spans 14 amino acids. Germline V gene lookup returns CDR1 SGHRS and CDR2 YFSETQ. The J segment lost 4 bases and the V segment lost 7 bases, leaving 10 bases of the junction unmatched. The whole variable domain, remainder taken from reference TRBV5-1 and TRBJ1-2, is KAGVTQTPRYLIKTRGQQVTLSCSPISGHRSVSWYQQTPGQGLQFLFEYFSETQRNKGNFPGRFSGRQFSNSRSEMNVSTLELGDSALYLCASGTQGIGYGYTFGSGTRLTVV.

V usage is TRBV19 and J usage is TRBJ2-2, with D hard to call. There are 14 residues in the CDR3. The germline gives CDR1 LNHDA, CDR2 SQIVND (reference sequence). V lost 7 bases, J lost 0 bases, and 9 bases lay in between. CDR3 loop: CASKNSPNTGELFF. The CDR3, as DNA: TGTGCCAGTAAAAACAGCCCGAACACCGGGGAGCTGTTTTTT.

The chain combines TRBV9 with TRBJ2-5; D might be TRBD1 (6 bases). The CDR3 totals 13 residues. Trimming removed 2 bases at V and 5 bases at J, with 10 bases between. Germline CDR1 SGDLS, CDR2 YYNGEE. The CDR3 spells CASSVGARETQYF. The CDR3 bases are TGTGCCAGCAGCGTGGGGGCTCGGGAGACCCAGTACTTC.

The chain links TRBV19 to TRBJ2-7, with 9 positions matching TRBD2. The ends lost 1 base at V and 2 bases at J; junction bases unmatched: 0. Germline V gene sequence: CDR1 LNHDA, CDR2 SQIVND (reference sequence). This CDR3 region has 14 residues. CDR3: CASSIGGGAYEQYF. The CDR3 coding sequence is TGTGCCAGTAGTATAGGCGGGGGGGCCTACGAGCAGTACTTC.

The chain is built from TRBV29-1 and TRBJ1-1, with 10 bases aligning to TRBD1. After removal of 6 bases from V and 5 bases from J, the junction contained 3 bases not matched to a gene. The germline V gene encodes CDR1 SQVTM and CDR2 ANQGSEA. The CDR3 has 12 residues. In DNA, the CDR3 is TGCAGCGTGGGACAGGGGTATACTGAAGCTTTCTTT. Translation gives CSVGQGYTEAFF. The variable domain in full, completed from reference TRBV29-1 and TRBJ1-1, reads SAVISQKPSRDICQRGTSLTIQCQVDSQVTMMFWYRQQPGQSLTLIATANQGSEATYESGFVIDKFPISRPNLTFSTLTVSNMSPEDSSIYLCSVGQGYTEAFFGQGTRLTVV.

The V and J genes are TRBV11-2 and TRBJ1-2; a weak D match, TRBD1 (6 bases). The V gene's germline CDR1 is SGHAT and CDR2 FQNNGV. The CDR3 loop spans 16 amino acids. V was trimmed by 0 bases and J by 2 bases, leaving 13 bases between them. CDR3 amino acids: CASSLDWGGANYGYTF. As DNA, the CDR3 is TGTGCCAGCAGCTTAGATTGGGGGGGCGCAAACTATGGCTACACCTTC.

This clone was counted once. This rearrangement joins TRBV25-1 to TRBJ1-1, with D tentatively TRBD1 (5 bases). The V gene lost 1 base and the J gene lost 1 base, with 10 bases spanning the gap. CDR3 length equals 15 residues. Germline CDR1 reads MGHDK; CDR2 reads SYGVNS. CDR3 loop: CASSEFRGKNTEAFF. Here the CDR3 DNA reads TGTGCCAGCAGTGAATTTAGGGGTAAGAACACTGAAGCTTTCTTT.

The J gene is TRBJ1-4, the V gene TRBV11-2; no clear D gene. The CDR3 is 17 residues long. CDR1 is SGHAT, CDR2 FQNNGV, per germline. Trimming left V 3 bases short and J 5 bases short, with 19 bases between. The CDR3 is CASSLNFPEVPNEKLFF. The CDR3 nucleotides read TGTGCCAGCAGCTTGAATTTCCCGGAGGTCCCCAATGAAAAACTGTTTTTT.

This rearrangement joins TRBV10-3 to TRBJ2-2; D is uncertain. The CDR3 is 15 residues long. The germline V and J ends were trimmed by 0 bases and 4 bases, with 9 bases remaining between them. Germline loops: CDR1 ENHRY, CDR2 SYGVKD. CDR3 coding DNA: TGTGCCATCAGTGAGTCGACTCCGTTCACCGGGGAGCTGTTTTTT. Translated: CAISESTPFTGELFF.

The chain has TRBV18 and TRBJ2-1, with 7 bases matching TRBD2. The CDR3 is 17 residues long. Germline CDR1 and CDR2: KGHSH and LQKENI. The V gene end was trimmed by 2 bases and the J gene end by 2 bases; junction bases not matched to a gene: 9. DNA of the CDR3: TGTGCCAGCTCACCAACCGGGCTAGCGGAACCCTACAATGAGCAGTTCTTC. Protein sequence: CASSPTGLAEPYNEQFF.

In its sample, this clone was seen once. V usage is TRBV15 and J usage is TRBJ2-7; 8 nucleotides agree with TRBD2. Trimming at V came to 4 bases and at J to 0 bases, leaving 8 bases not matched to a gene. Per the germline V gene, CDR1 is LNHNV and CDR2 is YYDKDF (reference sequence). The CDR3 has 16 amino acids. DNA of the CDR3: TGTGCCACCAGCAAACCCGGACTAGCCCGCTCCTACGAGCAGTACTTC. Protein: CATSKPGLARSYEQYF.

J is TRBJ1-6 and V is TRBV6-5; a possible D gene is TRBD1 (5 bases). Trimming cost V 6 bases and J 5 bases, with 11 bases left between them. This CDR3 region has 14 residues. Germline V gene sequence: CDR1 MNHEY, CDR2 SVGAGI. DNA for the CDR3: TGTGCCAGCAGCCGACAGATTAATAATTCACCCCTCCACTTT. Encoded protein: CASSRQINNSPLHF.

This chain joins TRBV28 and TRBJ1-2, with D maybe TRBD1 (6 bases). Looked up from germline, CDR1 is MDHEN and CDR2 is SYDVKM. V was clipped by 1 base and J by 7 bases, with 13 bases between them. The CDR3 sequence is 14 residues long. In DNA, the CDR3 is TGTGCCAGCAGTTTATACGCAGGGGAAGTTGGCTACACCTTC. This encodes CASSLYAGEVGYTF.

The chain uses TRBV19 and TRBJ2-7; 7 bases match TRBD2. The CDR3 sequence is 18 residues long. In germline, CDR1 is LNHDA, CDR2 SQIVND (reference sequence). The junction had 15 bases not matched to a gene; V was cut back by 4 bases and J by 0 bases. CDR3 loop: CASSTQDDLAESSYEQYF. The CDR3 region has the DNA TGTGCCAGTAGTACACAGGATGACCTAGCGGAGAGCTCCTACGAGCAGTACTTC.

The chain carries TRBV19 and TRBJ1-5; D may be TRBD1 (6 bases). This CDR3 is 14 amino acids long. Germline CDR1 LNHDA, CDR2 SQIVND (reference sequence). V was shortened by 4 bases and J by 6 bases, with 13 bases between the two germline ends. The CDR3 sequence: CASSSTGKRQPQHF. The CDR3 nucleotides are TGTGCCAGTAGTAGTACAGGGAAACGTCAGCCCCAGCATTTT.

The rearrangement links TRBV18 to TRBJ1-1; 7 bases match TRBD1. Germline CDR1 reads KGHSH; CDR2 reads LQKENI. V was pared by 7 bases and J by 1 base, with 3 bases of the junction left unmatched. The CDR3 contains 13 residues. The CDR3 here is CASLRGRNTEAFF. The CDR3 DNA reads TGTGCCAGCTTAAGGGGGCGGAACACTGAAGCTTTCTTT.

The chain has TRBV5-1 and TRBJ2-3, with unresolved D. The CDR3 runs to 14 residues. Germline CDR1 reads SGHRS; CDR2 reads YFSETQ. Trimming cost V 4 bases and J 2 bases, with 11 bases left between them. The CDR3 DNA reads TGCGCCAGCAGCACGACATACTCCACAGATACGCAGTATTTT. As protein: CASSTTYSTDTQYF.

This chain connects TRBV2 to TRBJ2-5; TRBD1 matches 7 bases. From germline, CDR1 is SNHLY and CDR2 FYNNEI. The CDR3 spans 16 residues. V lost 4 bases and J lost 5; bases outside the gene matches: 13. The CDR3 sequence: CASSALRTGGMETQYF. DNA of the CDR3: TGTGCCAGCAGTGCACTTCGGACAGGCGGAATGGAGACCCAGTACTTC.

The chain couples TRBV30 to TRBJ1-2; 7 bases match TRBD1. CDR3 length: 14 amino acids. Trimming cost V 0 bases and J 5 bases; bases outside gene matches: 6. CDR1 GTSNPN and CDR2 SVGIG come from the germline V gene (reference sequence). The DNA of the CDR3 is TGTGCCTGGAGTGTACCGACAGGGCCATATGGCTACACCTTC. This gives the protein CAWSVPTGPYGYTF.